Listed here are 10 T cell receptor beta chains from one sample, sequenced in a study of T cell repertoires in cytomegalovirus infection (dated by TCRdb to 2018 to 2020). The sample was run on an Illumina HiSeq 1500. TCRdb trimmed the raw reads at Q25, called clones with MiXCR and kept productive beta chains. Under each unique CDR3 protein, matching rows form one entry showing the most common genes and DNA. In all, the sample holds roughly 230,000 distinct CDR3 sequences, and 9% to 15% of those were seen once. Around 1.6% of the sample is in the top ten clones. Specimen: PBMCs. These receptors were obtained from a human donor in good health (CMV status not recorded). Some clones in this sample may be carry-over from other donors' samples.

This clonotype was found many times. V gene TRBV7-2 combines with J gene TRBJ2-1; 10 positions match TRBD2. Trimming removed 1 base from V and 9 bases from J; junction bases left unmatched: 6. The V gene's germline CDR1 is SGHTA and CDR2 FQGNSA. This CDR3 region has 15 residues. The CDR3 sequence: CASSLDQRGGGEQFF. CDR3 nucleotides: TGTGCCAGCAGCTTAGATCAGCGGGGGGGCGGTGAGCAGTTCTTC.

This clonotype was found many times. V is TRBV7-2 and J is TRBJ2-5, with 8 bases matching TRBD2. The CDR3 has 16 amino acids. Germline assignment: CDR1 SGHTA and CDR2 FQGNSA. V dropped 1 base and J dropped 4; count of bases not matched to a gene: 8. For the CDR3, the DNA is TGTGCCAGCAGCTTAGTAAGCGGGAGAGGGGGAGAGACCCAGTACTTC. It translates to CASSLVSGRGGETQYF. The full variable domain, in which reference TRBV7-2 and TRBJ2-5 provide the parts outside the CDR3, is GAGVSQSPSNKVTEKGKDVELRCDPISGHTALYWYRQSLGQGLEFLIYFQGNSAPDKSGLPSDRFSAERTGGSVSTLTIQRTQQEDSAVYLCASSLVSGRGGETQYFGPGTRLLVL.

There are a few counts of this clonotype. The chain is built from TRBV28 and TRBJ2-3; D gene uncertain. The CDR3 sequence is 14 residues long. V lost 1 base and J lost 0, with 5 bases in between. Germline V lookup: CDR1 MDHEN, CDR2 SYDVKM. Written as DNA, the CDR3 is TGTGCCAGCAGTTTATCTGCTAGCACAGATACGCAGTATTTT. Translation: CASSLSASTDTQYF.

This clonotype occurred many times. The chain combines TRBV4-3 with TRBJ1-2, with 8 bases that match TRBD1. Germline CDR1 LGHNA, CDR2 YSLEER. V trimming: 0 bases; J trimming: 0 bases; junction bases outside the gene matches: 3. This CDR3 spans 16 amino acids. The CDR3: CASSQEGTGSNYGYTF. In nucleotides, the CDR3 is TGCGCCAGCAGCCAAGAGGGGACAGGTTCTAACTATGGCTACACCTTC.

This clonotype has a count of ten or more. V gene TRBV12-3 or TRBV12-4 combines with J gene TRBJ1-5, with D uncertain. Deletions cut 6 bases from V and 3 bases from J, with 12 bases between. The CDR3 is made up of 14 amino acids. The CDR3 reads CASRIRGHNQPQHF. The CDR3 DNA is TGTGCCAGCAGAATTAGAGGGCACAATCAGCCCCAGCATTTT.

This clonotype has a count of ten or more. This rearrangement joins TRBV6-5 to TRBJ2-3; TRBD2 matches at 8 bases. The ends lost 5 bases at V and 4 bases at J; junction bases unmatched: 8. Germline loops: CDR1 MNHEY, CDR2 SVGAGI. The CDR3 consists of 15 residues. CDR3 sequence reads: CASSREAGVPDTQYF. The CDR3 region has the DNA TGTGCCAGCAGTAGGGAAGCGGGAGTTCCAGATACGCAGTATTTT.

The chain links TRBV20-1 to TRBJ2-5, with 9 bases identical to TRBD1. Losses at the gene ends were 4 bases for V and 1 base for J; bases not matched to a gene: 7. CDR3 length: 15 amino acids. Germline V CDR1 and CDR2: DFQATT, SNEGSKA (reference sequence). In DNA, the CDR3 is TGCAGTGCTAATACCGGGACAGGGCTCCAAGAGACCCAGTACTTC. This sequence encodes CSANTGTGLQETQYF.

This clonotype was recorded at least ten times. This chain joins TRBV12-3 or TRBV12-4 and TRBJ1-1; the D is unclear. V was cut by 5 bases and J by 9 bases, with 16 bases left in between. This CDR3 spans 13 amino acids. The DNA for the CDR3 is TGTGCCAGCAGTCCCCTGGGAGGGTTAAAAGCTTTCTTT. Translating it yields CASSPLGGLKAFF.

There are many counts of this clonotype. The chain carries TRBV6-2 or TRBV6-3 and TRBJ2-5; 8 bases fit TRBD2. The V gene's germline CDR1 is MNHEY and CDR2 SVGEGT. The V segment lost 6 bases and the J segment 5 bases; nucleotides outside the gene matches: 2. The CDR3 extends over 12 amino acids. The CDR3 DNA reads as TGTGCCAGCAGCGGGGGGGTGGAGACCCAGTACTTC. Translation: CASSGGVETQYF.

The chain couples TRBV29-1 to TRBJ2-3, with D hard to call. CDR1 and CDR2 (germline): SQVTM, ANQGSEA. This CDR3 contains 12 residues. The CDR3 DNA reads as TGCACCAGTTCCGGCGGCACAGATACGCAGTATTTT. The encoded protein is CTSSGGTDTQYF.